Listed below are T cell receptor beta chains from one sample, sequenced in a study of blood T cell repertoires in COVID-19. Sequenced by immunoSEQ multiplex PCR; TCRdb stores in-frame clones only, minus some. The sample includes 250,000 to 300,000 clones, roughly 91% seen only once; the top ten take less than 3.5%. Sequencing used PBMCs or T cells enriched from blood (not recorded which). The receptor source for this set is a woman aged 45-59 years who had been exposed to COVID-19. CDR3s include the opening cysteine and the closing phenylalanine or tryptophan. A D gene is named only where the DNA matches it firmly. The size entry is marked missing in some rows and otherwise reads once, few, many or a size class.

j_gene | len | d_gene | v_gene | abundance | CDR3nt | CDR3aa
TRBJ2-3 | 22 | NA | TRBV7-7 | once | TGTGCTAGCAGCTTTTCGTCAGGCGCGGGACAGGCCCCCGCGGGAGGCACAGATACGCAGTATTTT | CASSFSSGAGQAPAGGTDTQYF
TRBJ2-4 | 17 | NA | TRBV19 | NA | TGTGCCAGTAGTAGGCACCAATACAGGGATAACAAAAACATTCAGTACTTC | CASSRHQYRDNKNIQYF
TRBJ1-6 | 14 | TRBD1 | TRBV6-5 | NA | TGTGCCAGCAGTCCCGACAGGGGAAGTTCACCCCTCCACTTT | CASSPDRGSSPLHF
TRBJ2-3 | 15 | TRBD2 | TRBV6-4 | NA | TGTGCCAGCAGTGATTTTAGCGGGGGGGCAGATACGCAGTATTTT | CASSDFSGGADTQYF
TRBJ1-2 | 14 | TRBD1 | TRBV6-5 | NA | TGTGCCAGCAGGGACAGGGGCTTCCGCTATGGCTACACCTTC | CASRDRGFRYGYTF
TRBJ2-7 | 13 | NA | TRBV29-1 | NA | TGCAGCGTGACGTGGAGTAGCTCCTACGAGCAGTACTTC | CSVTWSSSYEQYF
TRBJ1-4 | 15 | NA | TRBV5-1 | few | TGCGCCAGCAGCTCCCAGGGTGTTGTCAATGAAAAACTGTTTTTT | CASSSQGVVNEKLFF
TRBJ1-1 | 16 | TRBD1 | TRBV18 | NA | TGTGCCAGCTCGTCCGGGACAGGGCTACCGGGGACTGAAGCTTTCTTT | CASSSGTGLPGTEAFF
TRBJ1-4 | 14 | NA | TRBV2 | NA | TGTGCCAGCAGCCATAGGACAGCTAATGAAAAACTGTTTTTT | CASSHRTANEKLFF
TRBJ1-5 | 15 | NA | TRBV28 | NA | TGTGCCAGCAGTTTAAGGGGTAATGGCAATCAGCCCCAGCATTTT | CASSLRGNGNQPQHF
TRBJ1-4 | 15 | NA | TRBV7-2 | NA | TGTGCCAGCAGCTTAGCAGGGGAGGCTAATGAAAAACTGTTTTTT | CASSLAGEANEKLFF
TRBJ1-4 | 16 | NA | TRBV18 | NA | TGTGCCAGCTCACCACTGATGGGAATGGGGAGTGAAAAACTGTTTTTT | CASSPLMGMGSEKLFF
TRBJ1-5 | 13 | TRBD1 | TRBV2 | NA | TGTGCCAGCAGTCCCGACAGGGACCAGCCCCAGCATTTT | CASSPDRDQPQHF
TRBJ2-5 | 15 | TRBD2 | TRBV4-1 | once | TGCGCCAGCAGCCGCTCACTAGCGGGCCAAGAGACCCAGTACTTC | CASSRSLAGQETQYF